This passage covers 28 T cell receptor beta chains from one sample sequenced in a study of cytomegalovirus exposure and HLA in healthy donors listed by TCRdb under 2017. The receptor library was made with the immunoSEQ multiplex PCR assay. For the multiplex PCR, a mixture combining 60 forward primers for TCR Vbeta segments and 13 reverse primers for TCR Jbeta segments was used. What TCRdb holds here is the immuneACCESS table cut down to in-frame rearrangements. Part of the clones is not present; checked against another copy, under half of the missing clones reflect an unresolved V gene, and the others are unexplained. The sample table contains 90,000 to 95,000 clones; only one count was recorded for around three quarters of them. In total, the top ten clones hold 0.45% to 0.6% of the sample. The source material was PBMCs. These receptor sequences come from a man between 25 and 39 years old in good health and CMV-seronegative.

The chain links TRBV7-9 to TRBJ1-2, with TRBD1 identical over 7 bases. CDR3 size: 16 residues. Germline CDR1 is SEHNR and CDR2 is FQNEAQ (reference sequence). Trimming removed 1 base from V and 3 bases from J; junction bases left unmatched: 8. The CDR3 sequence: CASSLDTGVRDYGYTF. CDR3 nucleotides: TGTGCCAGCAGCTTAGACACAGGGGTGCGGGACTATGGCTACACCTTC.

J is TRBJ1-2 and V is TRBV29-1; D unresolved. Germline CDR1 SQVTM, CDR2 ANQGSEA. The CDR3 runs 17 residues. Trimming shortened V by 0 bases and J by 3 bases, and 20 bases separated the two germline ends. The CDR3 loop is CSVEDLPLSPGYYGYTF. For the CDR3, the DNA is TGCAGCGTTGAAGATCTTCCATTGTCGCCAGGATACTATGGCTACACCTTC.

This chain links TRBV5-5 with TRBJ1-4, with D hard to call. CDR3 length equals 15 residues. V was shortened by 2 bases and J by 5 bases, with 13 bases between the two germline ends. CDR1 SGHKS and CDR2 YYEKEE come from the germline V gene (reference sequence). The CDR3 loop is CASSLVGSRNEKLFF. The CDR3 coding sequence is TGTGCCAGCAGCTTAGTCGGTTCTAGGAATGAAAAACTGTTTTTT.

This rearrangement joins TRBV27 to TRBJ2-5, with D possibly matching TRBD1 (5 bases). Trimming cost V 4 bases and J 4 bases, with 13 bases left between them. The CDR3 covers 14 residues. Germline-derived CDR1 and CDR2 are MNHEY and SMNVEV (reference sequence). The CDR3 DNA reads as TGTGCCAGCAGTTCCGGTCTGACAGTAGAGACCCAGTACTTC. Protein product: CASSSGLTVETQYF.

This sequence joins TRBV4-2 and TRBJ2-3; 7 positions match TRBD2. Trimming at V came to 0 bases and at J to 7 bases, leaving 10 bases not matched to a gene. This CDR3 has 16 amino acids. CDR1 is LGHNA, CDR2 YNFKEQ, per germline. CDR3 amino acids: CASSQDIRGGTNTQYF. The CDR3, as DNA: TGTGCCAGCAGCCAAGATATCCGCGGGGGTACGAATACGCAGTATTTT.

This chain links TRBV25-1 with TRBJ2-5; TRBD1 might be the D (6 bases). The V gene lost 3 bases and the J gene lost 2 bases, with 13 bases spanning the gap. This CDR3 comprises 15 residues. CDR1 is MGHDK and CDR2 is SYGVNS in the germline V gene. The CDR3 coding sequence is TGTGCCAGCAGTGATGAGGGGGTTTGGCAAGAGACCCAGTACTTC. Translating it yields CASSDEGVWQETQYF.

The chain combines TRBV7-9 with TRBJ1-2, with D maybe TRBD1 (5 bases). Germline CDR1 SEHNR, CDR2 FQNEAQ (reference sequence). Trimming stripped 5 bases from V and 8 bases from J, with 21 bases between. There are 15 residues in the CDR3. The CDR3 protein is CASSPGTATGEGYTF. The DNA of the CDR3 is TGTGCCAGCAGCCCGGGGACGGCTACGGGGGAGGGCTACACCTTC.

J is TRBJ2-7 and V is TRBV14, with D hard to call. CDR3 length: 14 amino acids. Trimming removed 3 bases from V and 0 bases from J, with 9 bases in between. Germline V gives CDR1 SGHDN, CDR2 FVKESK. The CDR3 is CASSQGRSSYEQYF. CDR3 nucleotide sequence: TGTGCCAGCAGCCAGGGCCGGTCCTCCTACGAGCAGTACTTC.

This clone was seen only once. The chain employs TRBV6-1 and TRBJ2-1, with TRBD2 matching 12 bases. After removal of 5 bases from V and 4 bases from J, the junction contained 3 bases not matched to a gene. CDR3 size: 15 residues. CDR1 is MNHNS, CDR2 SASEGT, per germline. This CDR3 is CASSSTSGSYNEQFF. CDR3 DNA sequence: TGTGCCAGCAGTTCGACTAGCGGGAGTTACAATGAGCAGTTCTTC.

The chain is built from TRBV28 and TRBJ1-5; D unresolved. Trimming stripped 6 bases from V and 2 bases from J, with 14 bases between. CDR1 MDHEN and CDR2 SYDVKM come from the germline V gene. The CDR3 loop spans 15 amino acids. CDR3 bases: TGTGCCAGCAGCGCGGAGGGAGAAGGCAATCAGCCCCAGCATTTT. Residues: CASSAEGEGNQPQHF.

The J gene is TRBJ2-2, the V gene TRBV5-1; 8 positions match TRBD2. CDR1 and CDR2 (germline): SGHRS, YFSETQ. The CDR3 contains 15 residues. Trimming removed 6 bases from V and 0 bases from J; junction bases left unmatched: 4. This chain's CDR3 is CASTGLASNTGELFF. For the CDR3, the DNA is TGCGCCAGCACCGGACTAGCCTCGAACACCGGGGAGCTGTTTTTT.

V is TRBV18 and J is TRBJ1-1; the match to TRBD1 covers 7 bases. Germline V lookup: CDR1 KGHSH, CDR2 LQKENI. J gave up 0 bases and V 5 bases, and 6 bases lay outside the gene matches. This CDR3 comprises 15 residues. The CDR3 DNA reads TGTGCCAGCTCAAGGAGGGACAGAATGAACACTGAAGCTTTCTTT. As protein: CASSRRDRMNTEAFF.

V is TRBV4-1 and J is TRBJ1-2; 7 bases map to TRBD1. CDR1 is MGHRA, CDR2 YSYEKL, per germline. The CDR3 runs 14 residues. J lost 5 bases, V lost 4 bases, and 7 bases had no gene match. In DNA form, the CDR3 reads TGCGCCAGCAGCCTCCCAGGGGGGTCGTATGGCTACACCTTC. Protein product: CASSLPGGSYGYTF.

The chain employs TRBV5-5 and TRBJ1-5; no reliable D call. The CDR3 sequence is 13 residues long. Germline V CDR1 and CDR2: SGHKS, YYEKEE (reference sequence). The V end lost 2 bases, the J end lost 7 bases, and 10 bases lay between the germline ends. The CDR3 is CASSFSIVQPQHF. The CDR3 nucleotides read TGTGCCAGCAGCTTTTCGATAGTACAGCCCCAGCATTTT. The full variable domain, completed using reference TRBV5-5 and TRBJ1-5, is DAGVTQSPTHLIKTRGQQVTLRCSPISGHKSVSWYQQVLGQGPQFIFQYYEKEERGRGNFPDRFSARQFPNYSSELNVNALLLGDSALYLCASSFSIVQPQHFGDGTRLSIL.

V and J are TRBV7-9 and TRBJ2-3; TRBD2 is a possible D gene (5 bases). The V gene's germline CDR1 is SEHNR and CDR2 FQNEAQ (reference sequence). The ends were cut back, 1 base at V and 2 bases at J, with 10 bases in the middle. The CDR3 has 15 residues. The CDR3 is CASSLGGLPTDTQYF. The DNA for the CDR3 is TGTGCCAGCAGCTTAGGAGGGCTCCCCACAGATACGCAGTATTTT.

This rearrangement joins TRBV7-2 to TRBJ1-1; D is perhaps TRBD1 (6 bases). The CDR3 is 15 residues long. Trimming removed 4 bases at V and 0 bases at J, with 12 bases between. Germline-derived CDR1 and CDR2 are SGHTA and FQGNSA. CDR3 nucleotide sequence: TGTGCCAGCAGCTATGGACAGTACATGAACACTGAAGCTTTCTTT. Amino acid sequence: CASSYGQYMNTEAFF.

The CDR3 bases are TGCGCCAGCAGCTTGTTCCGGGACAGAGAAGCTTTCTTT. Protein product: CASSLFRDREAFF. The rearrangement uses TRBV5-1 and TRBJ1-1, with 7 bases fitting TRBD1. This CDR3 has 13 amino acids. Germline CDR1 and CDR2: SGHRS and YFSETQ. The trim removed 1 base at V and 8 bases at J, leaving 5 bases unmatched.

The V and J genes are TRBV10-3 and TRBJ2-5; tentatively, D is TRBD1 (5 bases). V dropped 6 bases and J dropped 2 bases, with 10 bases sitting between them. Per germline, CDR1 ENHRY and CDR2 SYGVKD. This CDR3 is built from 13 residues. CDR3 protein: CAISGHRQETQYF. CDR3 DNA: TGTGCCATCAGCGGACACCGTCAAGAGACCCAGTACTTC.

A few counts support this clone. The chain employs TRBV7-8 and TRBJ1-4, with TRBD1 matching 7 bases. CDR3 length: 13 residues. Germline lookup yields CDR1 SGHVS and CDR2 FQNEAQ. V dropped 5 bases and J dropped 8; count of bases not matched to a gene: 5. CDR3 region: CASSLGQKEKLFF. CDR3 coding DNA: TGTGCCAGCAGCCTGGGACAGAAGGAAAAACTGTTTTTT. The full variable domain, with the rest looked up from reference TRBV7-8 and TRBJ1-4, is GAGVSQSPRYKVAKRGQDVALRCDPISGHVSLFWYQQALGQGPEFLTYFQNEAQLDKSGLPSDRFFAERPEGSVSTLKIQRTQQEDSAVYLCASSLGQKEKLFFGSGTQLSVL.

This clone was found a few times. The rearrangement joins TRBV6-1 to TRBJ2-3; 9 bases are a match to TRBD2. CDR3 length equals 15 residues. CDR1 MNHNS and CDR2 SASEGT come from the germline V gene. With 3 bases clipped from V and 3 bases from J, the junction kept 4 bases outside the gene matches. The CDR3 DNA reads as TGTGCCAGCAGTGATCTAGCGGGGAAGACAGATACGCAGTATTTT. Its protein is CASSDLAGKTDTQYF.

The V and J genes are TRBV5-1 and TRBJ2-7; no firm D call. Trimming shortened V by 0 bases and J by 0 bases, and 7 bases separated the two germline ends. The germline gives CDR1 SGHRS, CDR2 YFSETQ. The CDR3 runs 14 residues. The CDR3 spells CASSLGTYSYEQYF. CDR3 DNA: TGCGCCAGCAGCTTGGGCACCTACTCCTACGAGCAGTACTTC.

This clone has more than one count but fewer than ten. This chain links TRBV6-1 with TRBJ1-5; 7 bases align to TRBD1. This CDR3 has 15 amino acids. V dropped 0 bases and J dropped 6; count of bases not matched to a gene: 5. CDR1 is MNHNS and CDR2 is SASEGT in the germline V gene. In nucleotides, the CDR3 is TGTGCCAGCAGTGAAGCGCTAGGGGGCACTCAGCCCCAGCATTTT. It is translated as CASSEALGGTQPQHF.

The gene calls are TRBV9 and TRBJ2-5; D is unclear. This CDR3 spans 13 amino acids. V shed 1 base and J shed 1 base, with 5 bases lying between them. Germline assignment: CDR1 SGDLS and CDR2 YYNGEE. The CDR3 bases are TGTGCCAGCAGCGTACACATCCAAGAGACCCAGTACTTC. Translation: CASSVHIQETQYF.

This clone has only a few counts. The chain links TRBV29-1 to TRBJ1-2, with a weak D call TRBD1 (5 bases). There are 13 residues in the CDR3. Germline loops: CDR1 SQVTM, CDR2 ANQGSEA. Trimming pared 5 bases from V and 0 bases from J, leaving 10 bases between. The CDR3 here is CSVTTAANYGYTF. CDR3 nucleotides: TGCAGCGTTACGACAGCCGCTAACTATGGCTACACCTTC.

This clone has a handful of counts. The J gene is TRBJ1-6, the V gene TRBV10-3; D remains ambiguous. The V end was cut by 3 bases, the J end by 5 bases, with 8 bases between. The CDR3 consists of 14 residues. The V gene's germline CDR1 is ENHRY and CDR2 SYGVKD. CDR3 in DNA: TGTGCCATCAGTGAATTAACTAATAATTCACCCCTCCACTTT. Its translation is CAISELTNNSPLHF.

This chain joins TRBV9 and TRBJ2-7; 8 bases fit TRBD2. Germline CDR1 is SGDLS and CDR2 is YYNGEE. Trimming took 4 bases from V and 2 from J; bases not matched to a gene: 5. The CDR3 is made up of 14 amino acids. The CDR3 DNA reads as TGTGCCAGCAGCAGCGGGGGTCTTCCCTACGAGCAGTACTTC. Residues: CASSSGGLPYEQYF. The complete variable domain, with remaining parts taken from reference TRBV9 and TRBJ2-7, reads DSGVTQTPKHLITATGQRVTLRCSPRSGDLSVYWYQQSLDQGLQFLIQYYNGEERAKGNILERFSAQQFPDLHSELNLSSLELGDSALYFCASSSGGLPYEQYFGPGTRLTVT.

The V call is TRBV27, the J call TRBJ2-7, with D possibly being TRBD1 (6 bases). The V end lost 0 bases, the J end lost 3 bases, and 21 bases lay between the germline ends. The germline gives CDR1 MNHEY, CDR2 SMNVEV (reference sequence). The CDR3 loop spans 18 amino acids. The CDR3 coding sequence is TGTGCCAGCAGTTTATCGATCTCCCTCGGTGGCAGGGGCTACGAGCAGTACTTC. Protein sequence: CASSLSISLGGRGYEQYF.

The chain couples TRBV6-1 to TRBJ2-1; D perhaps matches TRBD2 (6 bases). Germline V gene sequence: CDR1 MNHNS, CDR2 SASEGT. V shed 6 bases and J shed 4 bases, with 13 bases lying between them. The CDR3 spans 14 residues. CDR3 protein: CASRTGLEYNEQFF. CDR3 DNA sequence: TGTGCCAGCAGAACGGGACTGGAGTACAATGAGCAGTTCTTC.